This section outlines one T cell receptor (beta chain) sequence together with its context. It was with 60 Vbeta and 13 Jbeta primers that the PCR ran. Method: immunoSEQ multiplex PCR; TCRdb's copy keeps in-frame clones and lacks some. This sample contains more than 40,000 clones. The record originates from a study of cytomegalovirus exposure and HLA in healthy donors. Trimming cost V 7 bases and J 6 bases, with 13 bases left between them. Germline V gene lookup returns CDR1 MDHEN and CDR2 SYDVKM. CDR3 length: 12 residues. The chain links TRBV28 to TRBJ2-7; the D is unclear. The sample was PBMCs. The TCR was taken from a man aged 40-55 years in good health and CMV-seropositive. The CDR3 DNA sequence: TGTGCCAGCACGACTGCGATTAGCGAGCAGTACTTC. Translating gives CASTTAISEQYF.